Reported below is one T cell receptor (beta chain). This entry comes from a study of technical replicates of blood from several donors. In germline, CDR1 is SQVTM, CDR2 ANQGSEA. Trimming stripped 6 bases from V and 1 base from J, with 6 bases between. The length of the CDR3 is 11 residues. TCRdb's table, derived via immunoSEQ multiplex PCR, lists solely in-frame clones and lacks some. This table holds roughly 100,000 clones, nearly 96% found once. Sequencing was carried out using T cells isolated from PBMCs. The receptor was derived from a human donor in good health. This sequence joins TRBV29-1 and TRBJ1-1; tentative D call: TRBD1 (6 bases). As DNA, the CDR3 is TGCAGCGTGGGACAGAACACTGAAGCTTTCTTT. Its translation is CSVGQNTEAFF.